This TCR beta chain derives from a study of T cell changes during pregnancy in multiple sclerosis. Profiled with immunoSEQ multiplex PCR; TCRdb holds only in-frame clones, not every one. Of approximately 46,000 clones listed, 91% were seen once; the top ten hold 2.5% to 3%. V lost 7 bases to trimming and J lost 4 bases; unmatched junction nucleotides: 8. Germline V gene data show CDR1 as MNHEY and CDR2 as SMNVEV (reference sequence). The CDR3 has 14 amino acids. Source: CD8+ T cells from peripheral blood mononuclear cells, taken in the second trimester of pregnancy. This clonotype was sampled from a female donor with multiple sclerosis, enrolled in a pregnancy study. The chain employs TRBV27 and TRBJ1-1; 8 bases agree with TRBD1. CDR3 protein: CASTFTGGVTEAFF. CDR3 DNA sequence: TGTGCCAGCACCTTTACAGGGGGAGTCACTGAAGCTTTCTTT.